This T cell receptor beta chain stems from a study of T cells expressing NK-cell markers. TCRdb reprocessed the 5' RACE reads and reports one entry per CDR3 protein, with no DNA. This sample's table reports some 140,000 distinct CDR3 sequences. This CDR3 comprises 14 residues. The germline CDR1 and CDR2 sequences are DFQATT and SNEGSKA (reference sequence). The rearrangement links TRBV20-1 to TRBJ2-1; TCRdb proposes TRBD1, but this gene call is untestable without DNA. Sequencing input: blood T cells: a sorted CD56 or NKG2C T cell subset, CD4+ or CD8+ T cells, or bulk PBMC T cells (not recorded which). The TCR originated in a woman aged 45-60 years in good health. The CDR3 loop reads CSGKDSGPYNEQFF.